The 9 T cell receptor beta chains below all came from one sample that was sequenced in a study of T cell repertoires in cytomegalovirus infection. TCRdb re-derived calls from the reads in MiXCR, one entry per CDR3 protein. Among 400,000 or so distinct CDR3 sequences listed, roughly 31% were seen once. The sequenced sample was PBMCs. Every receptor here comes from a human donor in good health (CMV status not recorded). Some clones in this sample may be carry-over from other donors' samples.

V is TRBV7-8 and J is TRBJ2-1; the match to TRBD2 covers 12 bases. Germline CDR1 is SGHVS and CDR2 is FQNEAQ. The CDR3 extends over 17 amino acids. The V gene end was trimmed by 1 base and the J gene end by 10 bases; junction bases not matched to a gene: 11. The DNA for the CDR3 is TGTGCCAGCAGCTTAGTGGCTAGCGGGGGGGACCGGGGAGAGCAGTTCTTC. Residues: CASSLVASGGDRGEQFF.

The CDR3 DNA sequence: TGTGCCAGCAGCCTCAGAGGGGGGGCAAGGGAGTACGAGCAGTACTTC. Residues: CASSLRGGAREYEQYF. This rearrangement joins TRBV7-2 to TRBJ2-7; TRBD2 might be the D (7 bases). Between the trimmed V and J ends, which lost 5 bases and 4 bases, there was a span of 21 bases. The CDR3 runs 16 residues. Germline assignment: CDR1 SGHTA and CDR2 FQGNSA.

This clonotype was seen at least ten times. This chain's CDR3 is CASSSTGYEETQYF. DNA for the CDR3: TGTGCCAGCAGCTCAACAGGGTATGAAGAGACCCAGTACTTC. The genes are TRBV7-2 and TRBJ2-5, with D perhaps matching TRBD1 (6 bases). Looked up from germline, CDR1 is SGHTA and CDR2 is FQGNSA. Trimming took off 4 bases at V and 3 bases at J, with 12 bases between the two ends. This CDR3 contains 14 residues.

The V call is TRBV2, the J call TRBJ2-2, with a tentative D call TRBD1 (5 bases). Germline loops: CDR1 SNHLY, CDR2 FYNNEI. The CDR3 has 13 amino acids. Trimming shortened V by 8 bases and J by 6 bases, and 13 bases separated the two germline ends. The CDR3 DNA reads TGTGCCAGCTCGCCCAGGGTCGCCGGGGAGCTGTTTTTT. Its translation: CASSPRVAGELFF.

The chain combines TRBV20-1 with TRBJ2-3; 10 nucleotides align to TRBD2. With 6 bases clipped from V and 6 bases from J, the junction kept 12 bases outside the gene matches. Looked up from germline, CDR1 is DFQATT and CDR2 is SNEGSKA (reference sequence). The CDR3 loop spans 15 amino acids. CDR3 sequence: CSARLAGGRDDTQYF. The CDR3 DNA is TGCAGTGCAAGATTAGCGGGGGGCCGGGATGATACGCAGTATTTT.

V usage is TRBV6-2 or TRBV6-3 and J usage is TRBJ1-6; TRBD1 agrees at 8 bases. Germline V gives CDR1 MNHEY, CDR2 SVGEGT. V lost 4 bases, J lost 9 bases, and 5 bases stayed unmatched. The CDR3 length is 14 residues. DNA for the CDR3: TGTGCCAGCAGTTCATCAGGGGGCGGTTCACCCCTCCACTTT. Amino acids: CASSSSGGGSPLHF.

The J gene is TRBJ2-3, the V gene TRBV20-1; the D is unclear. Germline V gene lookup returns CDR1 DFQATT and CDR2 SNEGSKA (reference sequence). The germline V and J ends were trimmed by 6 bases and 2 bases, with 15 bases remaining between them. This CDR3 spans 14 amino acids. CDR3 in amino acids: CSATGRGNTDTQYF. CDR3 nucleotide sequence: TGCAGTGCCACGGGTCGTGGTAACACAGATACGCAGTATTTT.

The chain uses TRBV4-3 and TRBJ2-7, with a weak D call TRBD2 (5 bases). Germline assignment: CDR1 LGHNA and CDR2 YSLEER. The CDR3 extends over 16 amino acids. V lost 0 bases and J lost 9, with 21 bases in between. CDR3: CASSQEYPGSSRGQYF. DNA for the CDR3: TGCGCCAGCAGCCAAGAATATCCGGGGAGCTCCCGGGGGCAGTACTTC.

This clonotype was observed a few times. The rearrangement joins TRBV11-2 to TRBJ1-2; tentative D call: TRBD1 (5 bases). Looked up from germline, CDR1 is SGHAT and CDR2 is FQNNGV. The CDR3 has 14 amino acids. The V end lost 3 bases, the J end lost 2 bases, and 10 bases lay between the germline ends. The chain's CDR3 is CASSFVQGNYGYTF. DNA of the CDR3: TGTGCCAGCAGCTTCGTCCAGGGAAACTATGGCTACACCTTC.